This TCR beta chain was identified during a study of blood T cell repertoires in COVID-19. The J segment lost 8 bases and the V segment lost 5 bases, leaving 11 bases of the junction unmatched. The CDR3 loop spans 15 amino acids. Per germline, CDR1 SEHNR and CDR2 FQNEAQ (reference sequence). Authors' methods: Amplified reference gene primers provided the basis for estimating nucleated cell counts. The protocol was immunoSEQ multiplex PCR, while the TCRdb copy is restricted to in-frame clones and leaves out a portion. V and J calls and clone size come straight from that table; D and trimming were deduced from the DNA. The table includes hundreds of thousands of clones, 90% detected once.

The TCR comes from a woman in her thirties or forties with COVID-19, enrolled during active disease. The material sequenced was peripheral blood. The V gene is TRBV7-9, the J gene TRBJ2-1, with 8 positions matching TRBD2. CDR3 in DNA: TGTGCCAGCAGCCCATGGGGACTAGAGATTTATGAGCAGTTCTTC. It encodes CASSPWGLEIYEQFF.